The 23 T cell receptor beta chains in this list originate from one sample, sequenced in a study of identical twins. TCRdb reprocessed the 5' RACE reads with MiXCR, giving one entry per CDR3 protein. The profile covers about 570,000 distinct CDR3 sequences, with around a tenth appearing a single time and under 3% taken by the ten largest. The same sample was also used in a study of yellow fever vaccine responses in identical twins.

The sample taken for sequencing was PBMCs. Receptors were obtained from a woman in her late teens or twenties in good health.

Turning to this clonotype: This may be a read error, as it is one base from a much larger clone. The rearrangement uses TRBV15 and TRBJ1-3; no reliable D call. Germline values: CDR1 LNHNV, CDR2 YYDKDF (reference sequence). V was cut by 3 bases and J by 8 bases, with 14 bases left in between. This CDR3 spans 14 amino acids. CDR3 in amino acids: CATSRREALDTIYF. The CDR3 bases are TGTGCCACCAGCAGGAGGGAAGCCCTAGACACCATATATTTT.

The sample holds many counts of this clonotype. The chain joins TRBV6-5 to TRBJ2-1, with D perhaps TRBD2 (6 bases). This CDR3 is 15 amino acids long. V gave up 4 bases and J gave up 9 bases, with 19 bases separating them. Germline assignment: CDR1 MNHEY and CDR2 SVGAGI. CDR3 DNA sequence: TGTGCCAGCAGTTTGGTAGCGGCCTTCGGCGGTGAGCAGTTCTTC. It encodes CASSLVAAFGGEQFF.

This clonotype was found a few times. J is TRBJ2-5 and V is TRBV5-6; no definite D call. Germline CDR1 is SGHDT and CDR2 is YYEEEE. The CDR3 is 15 amino acids. Trimming stripped 3 bases from V and 2 bases from J, with 14 bases between. The CDR3 loop reads CASSSGRAAQETQYF. In DNA, the CDR3 is TGTGCCAGCAGCTCTGGTAGGGCAGCACAAGAGACCCAGTACTTC.

The J gene is TRBJ1-1, the V gene TRBV6-1; possibly TRBD1 for D (6 bases). Germline assignment: CDR1 MNHNS and CDR2 SASEGT. V dropped 8 bases and J dropped 2 bases, with 15 bases sitting between them. The CDR3 spans 14 residues. CDR3 in amino acids: CASQRAGANTEAFF. Here the CDR3 DNA reads TGTGCCAGCCAGAGGGCAGGGGCAAACACTGAAGCTTTCTTT.

This clonotype was recorded at least ten times. The chain uses TRBV28 and TRBJ1-2; TRBD1 matches 9 bases. CDR3 size: 15 residues. CDR1 and CDR2 from the germline V gene are MDHEN and SYDVKM. The V segment lost 5 bases and the J segment 8 bases; nucleotides outside the gene matches: 12. For the CDR3, the DNA is TGTGCCAGCAGTGGGGGCTTGGACAGGGGTAAGGGCTACACCTTC. It specifies CASSGGLDRGKGYTF.

This clonotype was counted many times. The rearrangement joins TRBV19 to TRBJ1-2, with D possibly TRBD1 on 5 matching bases. V lost 5 bases to trimming and J lost 4 bases, with 14 bases between them. Germline lookup yields CDR1 LNHDA and CDR2 SQIVND (reference sequence). CDR3 length: 14 residues. The CDR3 nucleotides read TGTGCCAGTAGTGTACCGGGACGGAGCTATGGCTACACCTTC. It specifies CASSVPGRSYGYTF.

The chain couples TRBV11-2 to TRBJ2-1, with 11 bases lining up with TRBD2. Germline-derived CDR1 and CDR2 are SGHAT and FQNNGV. The ends lost 4 bases at V and 8 bases at J; junction bases unmatched: 10. The CDR3 sequence is 16 residues long. DNA for the CDR3: TGTGCCAGCAGCTCTACTAGCGGGAGTGAGCCCGATGAGCAGTTCTTC. Residues: CASSSTSGSEPDEQFF.

This clonotype has ten or more counts. V gene TRBV2 combines with J gene TRBJ2-5, with TRBD1 as a possible D gene (5 bases). Germline V lookup: CDR1 SNHLY, CDR2 FYNNEI. Deletions cut 6 bases from V and 5 bases from J, with 10 bases between. This CDR3 is built from 12 residues. CDR3 residues: CASSRNRETQYF. The CDR3 region has the DNA TGTGCCAGCAGCCGTAACAGGGAGACCCAGTACTTC. The full variable domain, with the rest looked up from reference TRBV2 and TRBJ2-5, is EPEVTQTPSHQVTQMGQEVILRCVPISNHLYFYWYRQILGQKVEFLVSFYNNEISEKSEIFDDQFSVERPDGSNFTLKIRSTKLEDSAMYFCASSRNRETQYFGPGTRLLVL.

This rearrangement joins TRBV12-3 or TRBV12-4 to TRBJ2-1, with 8 nucleotides matching TRBD1. The CDR3 sequence is 19 residues long. V trimming: 4 bases; J trimming: 0 bases; junction bases outside the gene matches: 14. CDR3 sequence reads: CASSSPGQAIPSSYNEQFF. CDR3 DNA: TGTGCCAGCAGTTCACCGGGACAGGCGATACCGAGCTCCTACAATGAGCAGTTCTTC.

This clonotype was detected many times. V usage is TRBV7-9 and J usage is TRBJ1-5; no clear D. V lost 1 base and J 6 bases, leaving 4 bases between the germline ends. CDR3 length: 12 amino acids. Germline assignment: CDR1 SEHNR and CDR2 FQNEAQ (reference sequence). The CDR3 DNA follows: TGTGCCAGCAGCTTAGAAGGTCAGCCCCAGCATTTT. This translates into CASSLEGQPQHF.

The V and J genes are TRBV5-1 and TRBJ2-7, with TRBD2 as a possible D gene (6 bases). CDR1 is SGHRS and CDR2 is YFSETQ in the germline V gene. This CDR3 is 16 amino acids long. Trimming cost V 2 bases and J 3 bases, with 18 bases left between them. The DNA for the CDR3 is TGCGCCAGCAGCTTAGCGGGCAGCCCCTCGGTCTACGAGCAGTACTTC. Translation gives CASSLAGSPSVYEQYF.

This chain uses TRBV7-9 with TRBJ2-2; the match to TRBD2 covers 10 bases. Germline values: CDR1 SEHNR, CDR2 FQNEAQ (reference sequence). Losses at the gene ends were 5 bases for V and 6 bases for J; bases not matched to a gene: 6. The CDR3 extends over 15 amino acids. The CDR3: CASSVLAGVAGELFF. The CDR3 DNA reads TGTGCCAGCAGCGTCCTAGCGGGAGTAGCCGGGGAGCTGTTTTTT.

In this sample, this clonotype turned up a few times. V usage is TRBV4-3 and J usage is TRBJ2-5, with unresolved D. The V and J ends lost 0 bases and 5 bases respectively, with 13 bases between them. The CDR3 is 15 residues long. Germline CDR1 LGHNA, CDR2 YSLEER. CDR3 region: CASSQDHSPGETQYF. CDR3 sequence (DNA): TGCGCCAGCAGCCAAGATCATAGTCCTGGGGAGACCCAGTACTTC.

This clonotype was counted between two and nine times. The rearrangement links TRBV12-3 or TRBV12-4 to TRBJ2-5; D is uncertain. Trimming took off 3 bases at V and 0 bases at J, with 8 bases between the two ends. This CDR3 contains 14 residues. The CDR3 DNA reads as TGTGCCAGCAGTTTTGCCAGCTACCAAGAGACCCAGTACTTC. This translates into CASSFASYQETQYF.

This clonotype came up many times. The chain employs TRBV10-3 and TRBJ2-3; 9 bases map to TRBD2. CDR1 is ENHRY, CDR2 SYGVKD, per germline. V lost 4 bases to trimming and J lost 4 bases; unmatched junction nucleotides: 9. This CDR3 comprises 16 residues. The CDR3 sequence is CAISAQTSGRADTQYF. CDR3 DNA sequence: TGTGCCATCAGTGCCCAGACTAGCGGTCGGGCAGATACGCAGTATTTT.

This clonotype has a count of ten or more. The gene calls are TRBV20-1 and TRBJ2-7; D ambiguous. Trimming removed 1 base from V and 7 bases from J, with 14 bases in between. Germline V gives CDR1 DFQATT, CDR2 SNEGSKA (reference sequence). This CDR3 comprises 13 residues. The CDR3 DNA sequence: TGCAGTGCTAGAGCACTGACGATGAGGGAGCAGTACTTC. This encodes CSARALTMREQYF.

This clonotype was detected many times. The V and J genes are TRBV28 and TRBJ2-1; D may correspond to TRBD1 or TRBD2 (5 bases each). The ends were cut back, 5 bases at V and 9 bases at J, with 11 bases in the middle. The CDR3 is 12 amino acids. Germline CDR1 is MDHEN and CDR2 is SYDVKM. The CDR3 loop is CASSPRDLEQFF. The CDR3 DNA reads TGTGCCAGCAGTCCCCGGGACCTTGAGCAGTTCTTC.

This clonotype was observed a few times. The chain links TRBV5-6 to TRBJ2-7; 10 positions agree with TRBD2. The CDR3 has 16 residues. The V gene's germline CDR1 is SGHDT and CDR2 YYEEEE. V shed 4 bases, J shed 2 bases, and the junction held 9 bases outside the gene matches. As DNA, the CDR3 is TGTGCCAGCAGCCCACGACCGCTAGCGGGAGCCTACGAGCAGTACTTC. Protein product: CASSPRPLAGAYEQYF.

Ten or more counts support this clonotype. CDR3 amino acids: CSVEGDIDSGRFSDTQYF. The DNA for the CDR3 is TGCAGCGTTGAAGGGGACATAGATAGCGGGAGGTTTTCAGATACGCAGTATTTT. J is TRBJ2-3 and V is TRBV29-1, with 10 nucleotides matching TRBD2. The CDR3 is made up of 18 amino acids. V lost 1 base, J lost 4 bases, and 14 bases stayed unmatched. The germline gives CDR1 SQVTM, CDR2 ANQGSEA.

This clonotype was counted a few times. V gene TRBV19 combines with J gene TRBJ2-6; D not certain. Trimming removed 3 bases at V and 0 bases at J, with 9 bases between. This CDR3 region has 16 residues. CDR1 is LNHDA, CDR2 SQIVND, per germline (reference sequence). The CDR3 loop reads CASSISSLSGANVLTF. Here the CDR3 DNA reads TGTGCCAGTAGTATCTCCTCGCTCTCTGGGGCCAACGTCCTGACTTTC.

The chain carries TRBV20-1 and TRBJ2-7; possibly TRBD2 for D (7 bases). The CDR3 is made up of 14 amino acids. Germline V gene sequence: CDR1 DFQATT, CDR2 SNEGSKA (reference sequence). V was shortened by 2 bases and J by 6 bases, with 17 bases between the two germline ends. CDR3 sequence (DNA): TGCAGTGCTAGATGGGGGGGGGCTAGTACCGAGCAGTACTTC. Protein product: CSARWGGASTEQYF.

This chain joins TRBV25-1 and TRBJ2-7; 8 bases agree with TRBD2. The trim removed 3 bases at V and 5 bases at J, leaving 9 bases unmatched. This CDR3 has 15 residues. Germline CDR1 reads MGHDK; CDR2 reads SYGVNS. The CDR3 protein is CASSDPGTSVHEQYF. CDR3 coding DNA: TGTGCCAGCAGTGATCCAGGGACTAGTGTCCACGAGCAGTACTTC.

This clonotype occurred a few times. The V and J genes are TRBV2 and TRBJ2-2; D unresolved. Trimming pared 5 bases from V and 1 base from J, leaving 14 bases between. The CDR3 spans 16 residues. Germline values: CDR1 SNHLY, CDR2 FYNNEI. CDR3 bases: TGTGCCAGCAGTCAATTTCGGCAGGAGAACACCGGGGAGCTGTTTTTT. Protein: CASSQFRQENTGELFF. The variable domain in full, completed from reference TRBV2 and TRBJ2-2, reads EPEVTQTPSHQVTQMGQEVILRCVPISNHLYFYWYRQILGQKVEFLVSFYNNEISEKSEIFDDQFSVERPDGSNFTLKIRSTKLEDSAMYFCASSQFRQENTGELFFGEGSRLTVL.